These 9 T cell receptor beta chains came from one sample sequenced in a study of shared clonotypes between healthy human individuals. Generated by immunoSEQ multiplex PCR, the TCRdb table keeps only in-frame clones and is missing some. The top ten clones hold about 0.13% of a sample with a few million clones, more than 80% of them seen once. The sequencing input was naive CD4+ T cells sorted from blood. Described subset: CD45RA+ positively selected. The receptors stem from a man between 18 and 29 years old in good health.

V is TRBV5-5 and J is TRBJ2-7; maybe TRBD2 (6 bases). Deletions cut 4 bases from V and 4 bases from J, with 6 bases between. Germline V lookup: CDR1 SGHKS, CDR2 YYEKEE (reference sequence). This CDR3 has 11 residues. The DNA for the CDR3 is TGTGCCAGCAGCCGGGAGTACGAGCAGTACTTC. It codes for CASSREYEQYF.

The chain carries TRBV7-2 and TRBJ2-7, with 9 bases aligning to TRBD1. CDR1 and CDR2 from the germline V gene are SGHTA and FQGNSA. V gave up 5 bases and J gave up 3 bases; unmatched junction bases: 8. This CDR3 comprises 15 residues. In DNA form, the CDR3 reads TGTGCCAGCAGCCAACTACCGACAGGGGGCTACGAGCAGTACTTC. Its protein is CASSQLPTGGYEQYF. The whole variable domain, filled in from reference TRBV7-2 and TRBJ2-7, reads GAGVSQSPSNKVTEKGKDVELRCDPISGHTALYWYRQSLGQGLEFLIYFQGNSAPDKSGLPSDRFSAERTGGSVSTLTIQRTQQEDSAVYLCASSQLPTGGYEQYFGPGTRLTVT.

The rearrangement links TRBV6-1 to TRBJ1-1; no clear D gene. In germline, CDR1 is MNHNS, CDR2 SASEGT. Between the trimmed V and J ends, which lost 4 bases and 5 bases, there was a span of 8 bases. The CDR3 totals 12 residues. The CDR3 reads CASSVSDTEAFF. The CDR3 DNA sequence: TGTGCCAGCAGTGTGTCGGATACTGAAGCTTTCTTT.

The chain uses TRBV28 and TRBJ1-5; D remains ambiguous. Per the germline V gene, CDR1 is MDHEN and CDR2 is SYDVKM. V was pared by 5 bases and J by 4 bases, with 15 bases between. The CDR3 loop spans 15 amino acids. CDR3 DNA sequence: TGTGCCAGCAGTCCCGGGGAGGTTGGGAATCAGCCCCAGCATTTT. Its translation: CASSPGEVGNQPQHF.

The chain has TRBV27 and TRBJ2-7; D gene ambiguous. This CDR3 is built from 14 residues. Trimming shortened V by 6 bases and J by 3 bases, and 15 bases separated the two germline ends. Per germline, CDR1 MNHEY and CDR2 SMNVEV (reference sequence). CDR3 DNA sequence: TGTGCCAGCAGCACCAACAGCGTACTCTACGAGCAGTACTTC. Protein: CASSTNSVLYEQYF.

The V gene is TRBV9, the J gene TRBJ2-3; 9 bases agree with TRBD2. This CDR3 region has 17 residues. Germline CDR1 and CDR2: SGDLS and YYNGEE. The ends lost 0 bases at V and 3 bases at J; junction bases unmatched: 8. CDR3 bases: TGTGCCAGCAGCGTAGGGGTAGCGGGAGTTTGGACAGATACGCAGTATTTT. Amino acid sequence: CASSVGVAGVWTDTQYF.

V usage is TRBV11-2 and J usage is TRBJ2-1; 8 positions match TRBD2. V gave up 4 bases and J gave up 10 bases; unmatched junction bases: 15. Per germline, CDR1 SGHAT and CDR2 FQNNGV. The CDR3 extends over 16 amino acids. The CDR3 DNA follows: TGTGCCAGCAGCTCTCTAACGGGAGGGATACATCAGGAGCAGTTCTTC. Translation: CASSSLTGGIHQEQFF.

The genes are TRBV30 and TRBJ2-2; the D is unclear. This CDR3 is built from 15 residues. CDR1 is GTSNPN, CDR2 SVGIG, per germline (reference sequence). Trimming left V 3 bases short and J 0 bases short, with 11 bases between. The CDR3 DNA sequence: TGTGCCTGGAGAAGGAGACAATCGAACACCGGGGAGCTGTTTTTT. Protein: CAWRRRQSNTGELFF.

The J gene is TRBJ2-5, the V gene TRBV4-1; 7 bases line up with TRBD2. The J call may be faulty, since TRBJ2-7 better matches the DNA end. Germline V gene lookup returns CDR1 MGHRA and CDR2 YSYEKL. This CDR3 spans 15 amino acids. The CDR3 nucleotides are TGCGCCAGCAGCCAAGGAGGCGGGAGCTCCTACGAGCAGTACTTC. Its translation is CASSQGGGSSYEQYF.